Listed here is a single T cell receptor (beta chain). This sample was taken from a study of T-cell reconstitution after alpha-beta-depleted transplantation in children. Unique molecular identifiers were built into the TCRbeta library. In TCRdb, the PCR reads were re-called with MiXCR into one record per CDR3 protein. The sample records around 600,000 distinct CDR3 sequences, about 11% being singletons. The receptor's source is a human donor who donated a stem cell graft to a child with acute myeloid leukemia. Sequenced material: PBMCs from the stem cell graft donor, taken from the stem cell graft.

The CDR3 sequence is CASSETGNFSPLHF. CDR3 DNA sequence: TGTGCCAGCAGCGAGACAGGGAACTTTTCACCCCTCCACTTT. The rearrangement uses TRBV9 and TRBJ1-6, with TRBD1 matching 7 bases. The germline V gene has CDR1 SGDLS and CDR2 YYNGEE. The CDR3 consists of 14 residues. J lost 9 bases, V lost 3 bases, and 6 bases had no gene match. The full variable domain, in which reference TRBV9 and TRBJ1-6 provide the parts outside the CDR3, is DSGVTQTPKHLITATGQRVTLRCSPRSGDLSVYWYQQSLDQGLQFLIQYYNGEERAKGNILERFSAQQFPDLHSELNLSSLELGDSALYFCASSETGNFSPLHFGNGTRLTVT.